This record concerns one T cell receptor (beta chain) sequence. This sample was taken from a study of blood T cell repertoires in COVID-19. Study-level information: Whether acute or convalescent, the COVID-19 samples came from the United States, Italy and Spain. The cDNA or gDNA used as material had been derived from T cells, B-cell-depleted T cells, or PBMCs.

Some clones are missing from TCRdb's copy, which holds only in-frame ones; the method was immunoSEQ multiplex PCR. The sample includes around 150,000 clones, 80% of them seen just once. The V segment lost 2 bases and the J segment 6 bases; nucleotides outside the gene matches: 8. The CDR3 length is 15 residues. CDR1 is SGHTA, CDR2 FQGNSA, per germline. The receptor's source is a woman in her sixties or seventies who had recovered from COVID-19. Sequencing input: PBMCs or T cells enriched from blood (not recorded which). V gene TRBV7-2 combines with J gene TRBJ2-7, with 9 bases matching TRBD1. CDR3 residues: CASSLQGGQGGEQYF. The DNA of the CDR3 is TGTGCCAGCAGCTTACAAGGGGGACAGGGAGGCGAGCAGTACTTC.